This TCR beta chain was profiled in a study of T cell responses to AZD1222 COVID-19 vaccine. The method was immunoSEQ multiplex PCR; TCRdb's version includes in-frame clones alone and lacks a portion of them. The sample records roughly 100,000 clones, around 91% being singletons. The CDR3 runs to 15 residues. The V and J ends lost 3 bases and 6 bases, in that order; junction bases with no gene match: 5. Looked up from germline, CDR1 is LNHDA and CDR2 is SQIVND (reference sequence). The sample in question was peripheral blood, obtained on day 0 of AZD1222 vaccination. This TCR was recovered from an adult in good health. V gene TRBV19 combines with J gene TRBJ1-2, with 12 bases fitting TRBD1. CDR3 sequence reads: CASSIVGQGANGYTF. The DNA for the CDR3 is TGTGCCAGTAGTATCGTGGGACAGGGGGCCAATGGCTACACCTTC.